A single sample gave rise to the 2 T cell receptor beta chains below, sequenced in a study of shared clonotypes between healthy human individuals. Sequenced by immunoSEQ multiplex PCR; TCRdb stores in-frame clones only, minus some. The sample shows fewer than 850,000 clones, approximately 97% of them seen only once. The naive CD8 subset, CD45RO-negative cells positively selected for CCR7, excluded terminally differentiated effector memory CD45RA+ cells. Sequencing used naive CD8+ T cells sorted from blood. These receptor sequences come from a man aged 25 to 40 in good health.

V and J are TRBV18 and TRBJ2-7, with a possible D match to TRBD1 (5 bases). Trimming removed 3 bases from V and 3 bases from J, with 12 bases in between. Germline assignment: CDR1 KGHSH and CDR2 LQKENI. CDR3 length: 14 amino acids. This CDR3 reads CASSPGQGYYEQYF. The CDR3 DNA sequence: TGTGCCAGCTCACCGGGGCAGGGCTACTACGAGCAGTACTTC.

To note about this clone: One junction end does not reproduce the germline sequence, and a read error may be involved. The V and J genes are TRBV4-1 and TRBJ1-5; D is unresolved. CDR3 length equals 16 residues. Per germline, CDR1 MGHRA and CDR2 YSYEKL. Here the CDR3 DNA reads TGCGCCAGCAGCCAAGATCCCGGGAGGAGCAGTCAGCCCCAGCATTTT. Amino acid sequence: CASSQDPGRSSQPQHF.